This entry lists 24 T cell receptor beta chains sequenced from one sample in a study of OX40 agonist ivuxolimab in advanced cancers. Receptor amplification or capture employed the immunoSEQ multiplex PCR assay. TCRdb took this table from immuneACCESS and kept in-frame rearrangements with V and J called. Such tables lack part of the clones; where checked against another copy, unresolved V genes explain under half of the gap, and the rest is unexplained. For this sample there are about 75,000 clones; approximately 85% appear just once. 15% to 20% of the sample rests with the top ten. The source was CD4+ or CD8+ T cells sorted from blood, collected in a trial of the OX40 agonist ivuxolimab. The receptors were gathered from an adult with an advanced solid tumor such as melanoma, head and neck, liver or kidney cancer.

The CDR3 reads CASSPTSGGELFF. DNA for the CDR3: TGTGCCAGCAGCCCTACTAGCGGCGGGGAGCTGTTTTTT. This rearrangement joins TRBV4-2 to TRBJ2-2; 8 nucleotides line up with TRBD2. The CDR3 has 13 residues. Germline CDR1 reads LGHNA; CDR2 reads YNFKEQ. V shed 4 bases, J shed 7 bases, and the junction held 2 bases outside the gene matches.

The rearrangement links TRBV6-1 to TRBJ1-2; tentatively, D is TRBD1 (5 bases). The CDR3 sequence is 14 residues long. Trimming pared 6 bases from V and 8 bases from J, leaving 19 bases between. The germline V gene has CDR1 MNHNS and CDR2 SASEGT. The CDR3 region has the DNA TGTGCCAGCAGGGAGTGGGGCTCCTTCTGGGGCTACACCTTC. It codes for CASREWGSFWGYTF.

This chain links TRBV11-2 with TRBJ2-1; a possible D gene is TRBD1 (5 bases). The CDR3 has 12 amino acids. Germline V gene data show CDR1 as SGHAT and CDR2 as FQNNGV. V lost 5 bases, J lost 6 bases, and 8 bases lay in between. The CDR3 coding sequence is TGTGCCAGCAGCCTCCAGGGCAATGAGCAGTTCTTC. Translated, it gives CASSLQGNEQFF.

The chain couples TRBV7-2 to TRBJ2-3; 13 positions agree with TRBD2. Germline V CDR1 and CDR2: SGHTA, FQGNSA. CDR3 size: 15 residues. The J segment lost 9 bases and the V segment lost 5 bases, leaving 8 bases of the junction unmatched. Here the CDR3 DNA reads TGTGCCAGCAGCGGAGGGACTAGCGGGATGTACACGCAGTATTTT. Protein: CASSGGTSGMYTQYF.

CDR3 nucleotides: TGTGCCAGCAGCTTGTACGGGAGCGACACTGAAGCTTTCTTT. It translates to CASSLYGSDTEAFF. The rearrangement links TRBV5-5 to TRBJ1-1; D gene uncertain. This CDR3 is 14 amino acids long. Per the germline V gene, CDR1 is SGHKS and CDR2 is YYEKEE (reference sequence). V shed 1 base and J shed 3 bases, with 10 bases lying between them.

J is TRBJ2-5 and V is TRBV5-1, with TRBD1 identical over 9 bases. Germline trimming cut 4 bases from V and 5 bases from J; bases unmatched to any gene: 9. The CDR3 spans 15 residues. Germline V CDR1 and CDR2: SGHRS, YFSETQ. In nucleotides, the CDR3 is TGCGCCAGCAGCCCTGGACAGGGGTCGGCGGAGACCCAGTACTTC. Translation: CASSPGQGSAETQYF.

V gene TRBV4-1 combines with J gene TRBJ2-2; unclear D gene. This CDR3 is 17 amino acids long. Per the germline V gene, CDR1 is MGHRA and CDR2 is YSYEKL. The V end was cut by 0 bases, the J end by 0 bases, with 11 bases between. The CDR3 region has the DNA TGCGCCAGCAGCCAAGATGGAGACGGCTCGAACACCGGGGAGCTGTTTTTT. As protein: CASSQDGDGSNTGELFF.

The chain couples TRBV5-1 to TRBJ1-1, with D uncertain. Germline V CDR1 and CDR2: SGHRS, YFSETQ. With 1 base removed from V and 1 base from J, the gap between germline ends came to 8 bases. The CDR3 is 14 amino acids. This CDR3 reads CASSLLPSNTEAFF. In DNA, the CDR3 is TGCGCCAGCAGCTTGTTACCCTCGAACACTGAAGCTTTCTTT. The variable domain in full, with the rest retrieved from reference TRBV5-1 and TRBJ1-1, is KAGVTQTPRYLIKTRGQQVTLSCSPISGHRSVSWYQQTPGQGLQFLFEYFSETQRNKGNFPGRFSGRQFSNSRSEMNVSTLELGDSALYLCASSLLPSNTEAFFGQGTRLTVV.

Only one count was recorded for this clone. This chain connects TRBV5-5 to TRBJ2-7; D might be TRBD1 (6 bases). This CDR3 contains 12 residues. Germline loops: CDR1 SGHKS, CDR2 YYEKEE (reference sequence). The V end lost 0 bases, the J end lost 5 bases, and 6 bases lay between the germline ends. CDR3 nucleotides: TGTGCCAGCAGCTTGGGACAGGACGAGCAGTACTTC. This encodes CASSLGQDEQYF.

CDR3 protein: CASSQVLSGGTDTQYF. The CDR3 DNA sequence: TGTGCCAGCAGCCAAGTTCTTAGCGGGGGGACAGATACGCAGTATTTT. J is TRBJ2-3 and V is TRBV4-2; the match to TRBD2 covers 10 bases. The CDR3 covers 16 residues. The germline CDR1 and CDR2 sequences are LGHNA and YNFKEQ. Germline trimming cut 1 base from V and 3 bases from J; bases unmatched to any gene: 4.

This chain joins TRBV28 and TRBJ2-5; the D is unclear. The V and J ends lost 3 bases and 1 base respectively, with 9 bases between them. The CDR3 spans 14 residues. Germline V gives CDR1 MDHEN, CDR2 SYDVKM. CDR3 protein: CASSFSRTQETQYF. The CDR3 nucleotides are TGTGCCAGCAGTTTTTCCCGGACCCAAGAGACCCAGTACTTC.

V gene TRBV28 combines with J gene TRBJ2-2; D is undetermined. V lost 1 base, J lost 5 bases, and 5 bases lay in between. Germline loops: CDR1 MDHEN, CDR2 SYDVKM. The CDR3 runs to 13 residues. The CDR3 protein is CASSLSGTGELFF. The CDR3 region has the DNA TGTGCCAGCAGTTTATCAGGAACCGGGGAGCTGTTTTTT.

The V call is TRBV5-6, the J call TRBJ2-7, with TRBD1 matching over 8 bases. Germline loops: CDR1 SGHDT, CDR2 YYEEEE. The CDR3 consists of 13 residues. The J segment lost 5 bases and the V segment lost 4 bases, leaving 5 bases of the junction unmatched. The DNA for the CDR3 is TGTGCCAGCAGCACGCAGGGGGCGAACGAGCAGTACTTC. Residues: CASSTQGANEQYF.

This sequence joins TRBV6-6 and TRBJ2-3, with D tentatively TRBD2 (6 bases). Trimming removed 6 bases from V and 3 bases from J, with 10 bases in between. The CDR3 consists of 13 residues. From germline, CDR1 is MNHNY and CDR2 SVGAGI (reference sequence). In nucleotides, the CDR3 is TGTGCCAGCAGCGGAGGGGAGACAGATACGCAGTATTTT. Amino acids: CASSGGETDTQYF.

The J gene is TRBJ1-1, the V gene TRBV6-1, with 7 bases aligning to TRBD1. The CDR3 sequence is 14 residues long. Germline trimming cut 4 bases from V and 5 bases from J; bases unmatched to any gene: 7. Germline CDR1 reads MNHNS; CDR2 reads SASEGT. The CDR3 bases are TGTGCCAGCAGTGGTAAGGGGGCTGAAACTGAAGCTTTCTTT. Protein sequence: CASSGKGAETEAFF.

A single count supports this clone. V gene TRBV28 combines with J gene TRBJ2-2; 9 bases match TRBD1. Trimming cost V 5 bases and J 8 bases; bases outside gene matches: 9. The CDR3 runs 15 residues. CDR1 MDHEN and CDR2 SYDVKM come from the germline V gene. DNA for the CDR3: TGTGCCAGCAGTCCCCCGGGACAGGGCGGTGGGGAGCTGTTTTTT. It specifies CASSPPGQGGGELFF. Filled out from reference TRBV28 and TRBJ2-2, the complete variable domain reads DVKVTQSSRYLVKRTGEKVFLECVQDMDHENMFWYRQDPGLGLRLIYFSYDVKMKEKGDIPEGYSVSREKKERFSLILESASTNQTSMYLCASSPPGQGGGELFFGEGSRLTVL.

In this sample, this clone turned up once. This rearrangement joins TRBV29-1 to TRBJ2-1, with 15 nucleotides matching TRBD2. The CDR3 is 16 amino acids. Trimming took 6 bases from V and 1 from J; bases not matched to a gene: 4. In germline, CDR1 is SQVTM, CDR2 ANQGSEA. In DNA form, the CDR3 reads TGCAGCGTCACTGGACTAGCGGGAGGGTCCTACAATGAGCAGTTCTTC. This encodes CSVTGLAGGSYNEQFF.

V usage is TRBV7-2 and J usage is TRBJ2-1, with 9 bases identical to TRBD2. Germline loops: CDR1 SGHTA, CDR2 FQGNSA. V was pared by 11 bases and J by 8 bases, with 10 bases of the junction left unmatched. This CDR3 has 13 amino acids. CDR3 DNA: TGTGCCCGGAGCGGGAGGCCCCCCTATGAGCAGTTCTTC. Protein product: CARSGRPPYEQFF.

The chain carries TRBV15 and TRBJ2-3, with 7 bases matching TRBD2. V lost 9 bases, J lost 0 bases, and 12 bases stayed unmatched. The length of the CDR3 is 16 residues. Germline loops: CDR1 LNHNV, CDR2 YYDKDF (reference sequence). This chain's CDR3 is CATGTGRTLSTDTQYF. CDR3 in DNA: TGTGCCACTGGTACCGGGAGGACTCTTAGCACAGATACGCAGTATTTT.

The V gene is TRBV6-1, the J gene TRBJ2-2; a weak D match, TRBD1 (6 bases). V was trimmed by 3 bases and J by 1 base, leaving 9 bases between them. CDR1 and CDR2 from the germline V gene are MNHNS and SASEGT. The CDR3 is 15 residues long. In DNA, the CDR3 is TGTGCCAGCAGTGACACAGGGTTGAACACCGGGGAGCTGTTTTTT. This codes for CASSDTGLNTGELFF.

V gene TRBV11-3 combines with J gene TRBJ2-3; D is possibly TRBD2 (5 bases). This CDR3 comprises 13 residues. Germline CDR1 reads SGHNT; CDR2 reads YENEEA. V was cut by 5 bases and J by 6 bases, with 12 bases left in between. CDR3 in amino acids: CASSRTDFDTQYF. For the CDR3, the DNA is TGTGCCAGCAGCCGGACTGATTTCGATACGCAGTATTTT.

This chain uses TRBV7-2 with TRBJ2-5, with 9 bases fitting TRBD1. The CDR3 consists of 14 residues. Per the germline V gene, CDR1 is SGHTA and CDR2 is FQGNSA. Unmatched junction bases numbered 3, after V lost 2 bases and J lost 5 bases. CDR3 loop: CASSLTGGVETQYF. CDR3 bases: TGTGCCAGCAGCTTAACAGGGGGCGTCGAGACCCAGTACTTC.

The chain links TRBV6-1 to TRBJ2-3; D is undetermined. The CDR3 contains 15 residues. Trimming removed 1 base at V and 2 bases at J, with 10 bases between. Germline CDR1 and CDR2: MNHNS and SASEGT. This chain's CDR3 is CASSEVGILTDTQYF. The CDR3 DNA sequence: TGTGCCAGCAGTGAAGTGGGAATCCTCACAGATACGCAGTATTTT.

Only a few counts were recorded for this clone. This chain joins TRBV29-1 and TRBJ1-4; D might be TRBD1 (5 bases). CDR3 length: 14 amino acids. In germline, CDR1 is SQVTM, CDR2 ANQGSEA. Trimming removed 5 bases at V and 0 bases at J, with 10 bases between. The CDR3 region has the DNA TGCAGCGTTCGTAGGGGTGCAACTAATGAAAAACTGTTTTTT. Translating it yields CSVRRGATNEKLFF.